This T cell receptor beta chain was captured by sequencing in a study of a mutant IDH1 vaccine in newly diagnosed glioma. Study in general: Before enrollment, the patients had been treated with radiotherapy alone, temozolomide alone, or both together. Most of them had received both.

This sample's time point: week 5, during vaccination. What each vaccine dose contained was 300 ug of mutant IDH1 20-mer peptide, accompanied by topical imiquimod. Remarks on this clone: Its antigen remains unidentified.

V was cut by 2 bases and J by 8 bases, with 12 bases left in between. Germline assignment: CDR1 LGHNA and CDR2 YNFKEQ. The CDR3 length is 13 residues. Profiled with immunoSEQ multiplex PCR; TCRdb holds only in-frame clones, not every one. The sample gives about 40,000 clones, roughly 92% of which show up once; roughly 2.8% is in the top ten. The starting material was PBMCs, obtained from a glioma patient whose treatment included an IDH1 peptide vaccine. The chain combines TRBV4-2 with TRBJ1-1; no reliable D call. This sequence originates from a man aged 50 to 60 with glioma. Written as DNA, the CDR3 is TGTGCCAGCAGCCAATCAGGCGGGCCCGAAGCTTTCTTT. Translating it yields CASSQSGGPEAFF.